This T cell receptor beta chain was profiled in a study of shared T cell receptors in the human thymus. Assay: immunoSEQ multiplex PCR; the TCRdb copy retains only in-frame clones and omits some. The sample includes 550,000 to 800,000 clones, approximately 85% seen only once; the top ten take around 0.0099%. CDR3 length equals 16 residues. V dropped 8 bases and J dropped 5 bases, with 22 bases sitting between them. Germline CDR1 is SNHLY and CDR2 is FYNNEI. The data were also submitted as part of a second study, on human thymus T cells. This second report adds: It was from resections taken during corrective heart surgery that the thymus tissue came. Use of V and J genes seemed skewed within the thymic and blood repertoires.

This TCR was sampled from a girl less than two years old with a congenital heart defect. The sequencing input was thymocytes. The V gene is TRBV2, the J gene TRBJ2-1, with a weak D call TRBD2 (5 bases). The CDR3 DNA sequence: TGTGCCAGCGTGGGTGTGGCCGGACTTCAAGACAATGAGCAGTTCTTC. This gives the protein CASVGVAGLQDNEQFF.